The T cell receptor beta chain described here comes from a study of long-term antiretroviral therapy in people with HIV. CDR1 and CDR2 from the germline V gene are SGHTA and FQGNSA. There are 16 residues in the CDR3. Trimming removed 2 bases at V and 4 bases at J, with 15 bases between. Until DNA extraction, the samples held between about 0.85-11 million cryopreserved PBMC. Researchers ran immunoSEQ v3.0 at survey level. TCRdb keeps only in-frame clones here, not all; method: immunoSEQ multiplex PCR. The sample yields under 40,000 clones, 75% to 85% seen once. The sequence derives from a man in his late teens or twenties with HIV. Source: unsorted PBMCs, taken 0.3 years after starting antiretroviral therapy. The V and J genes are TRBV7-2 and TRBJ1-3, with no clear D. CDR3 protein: CASSLQADIGGNTIYF. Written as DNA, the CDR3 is TGTGCCAGCAGCTTACAAGCAGATATCGGCGGAAACACCATATATTTT.